This TCR beta chain was recorded in a study of PD-L1 blockade in urothelial cancer. Time point defined: peripheral blood 6 weeks after treatment start. TCRdb's copy holds only in-frame clones and misses some; the assay was immunoSEQ multiplex PCR. The table includes approximately 79,000 clones, approximately 90% detected once. The V segment lost 7 bases and the J segment 4 bases; nucleotides outside the gene matches: 19. This CDR3 comprises 17 residues. Germline loops: CDR1 SGHTS, CDR2 YDEGEE. Sequencing was performed on PBMCs, taken around atezolizumab (anti-PD-L1) treatment. This receptor was taken from a woman of 80 years or more with urothelial cancer. The chain carries TRBV5-8 and TRBJ1-2; 7 bases are shared with TRBD1. For the CDR3, the DNA is TGTGCCAGCGGTCTTGGGGACCCACACCAGGGGGGCTATGGCTACACCTTC. Its translation is CASGLGDPHQGGYGYTF.